This paragraph reports one T cell receptor (beta chain). What it binds is unknown. The data originate from a study of cytomegalovirus exposure and HLA in healthy donors. The PCR employed 60 Vbeta primers together with 13 Jbeta primers. Generated by immunoSEQ multiplex PCR, the TCRdb table keeps only in-frame clones and is missing some. The repertoire includes about 120,000 clones, roughly 80% of them detected once, and around 5.2% sits in the top ten. The CDR3 covers 15 residues. Trimming took off 2 bases at V and 2 bases at J, with 12 bases between the two ends. CDR1 and CDR2 from the germline V gene are LNHNV and YYDKDF (reference sequence). Study-level points and caveats: An analysis done earlier found most TCR beta V segments productive about 87% or about 30% of the time.

Sequencing used PBMCs. The chain employs TRBV15 and TRBJ1-1; TRBD1 is a possible D gene (6 bases). The sequence came from a man in his fifties or sixties in good health and CMV-seropositive. CDR3 residues: CATSRSPGQNTEAFF. CDR3 bases: TGTGCCACCAGCAGATCCCCGGGACAAAACACTGAAGCTTTCTTT.